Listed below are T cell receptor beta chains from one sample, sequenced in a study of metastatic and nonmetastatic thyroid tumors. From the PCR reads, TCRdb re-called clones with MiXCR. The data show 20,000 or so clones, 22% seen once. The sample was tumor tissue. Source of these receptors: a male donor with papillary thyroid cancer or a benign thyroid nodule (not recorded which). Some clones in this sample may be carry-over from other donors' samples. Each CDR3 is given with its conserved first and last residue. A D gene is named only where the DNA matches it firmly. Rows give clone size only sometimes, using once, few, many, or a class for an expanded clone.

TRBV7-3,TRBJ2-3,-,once,CASTLGGLITDTQYF,TGTGCCAGCACCCTAGGCGGACTTATCACAGATACGCAGTATTTT
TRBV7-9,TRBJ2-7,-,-,CASSLSYEQYF,TGTGCCAGCAGCTTATCCTACGAGCAGTACTTC
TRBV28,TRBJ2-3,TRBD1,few,CAISRGQGASDTQYF,TGTGCCATCAGTCGGGGACAGGGGGCATCAGATACGCAGTATTTT
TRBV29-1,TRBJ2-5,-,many,CSVETQGWETQYF,TGCAGCGTGGAAACACAGGGTTGGGAGACCCAGTACTTC
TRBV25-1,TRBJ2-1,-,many,CASSEFYHSYNEQFF,TGTGCCAGCAGTGAATTTTACCACTCCTACAATGAGCAGTTCTTC
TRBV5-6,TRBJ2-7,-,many,CASSLLGIGSSYEQYF,TGTGCCAGCAGCTTGCTGGGGATCGGAAGCTCCTACGAGCAGTACTTC
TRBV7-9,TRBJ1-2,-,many,CASSSRGSGYTF,TGTGCCAGCAGCTCCAGGGGTTCTGGCTACACCTTC
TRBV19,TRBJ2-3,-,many,CASSIGVGDTQYF,TGTGCCAGTAGTATTGGAGTCGGAGATACGCAGTATTTT
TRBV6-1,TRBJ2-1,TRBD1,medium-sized,CASSLWGTGRYNEQFF,TGTGCCAGCAGTCTCTGGGGGACAGGGCGCTACAATGAGCAGTTCTTC
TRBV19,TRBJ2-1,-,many,CASSVGINEQFF,TGTGCCAGTAGTGTCGGGATCAATGAGCAGTTCTTC
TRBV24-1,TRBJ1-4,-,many,CATSDSRQATNEKLFF,TGTGCCACCAGTGATTCGCGACAGGCAACTAATGAAAAACTGTTTTTT
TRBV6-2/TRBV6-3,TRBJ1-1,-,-,CASSYTPGTEAFF,TGTGCCAGCAGTTACACCCCAGGGACTGAAGCTTTCTTT
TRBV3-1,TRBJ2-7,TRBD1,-,CASSSRTGNLYEQYF,TGTGCCAGCAGCTCCCGGACAGGGAACCTCTACGAGCAGTACTTC
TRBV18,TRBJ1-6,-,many,CASSSDFNSPLHF,TGTGCCAGCTCCTCCGACTTTAATTCACCCCTCCACTTT
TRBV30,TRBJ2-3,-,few,CAAAQVSFTDTQYF,TGTGCCGCAGCCCAGGTTTCGTTCACAGATACGCAGTATTTT